This TCR beta chain was documented in a study of T cells after yellow fever vaccination (dated by TCRdb to the late 2010s). For the wider study: Libraries from fractions with low cell numbers were prepared with the SMART-Seq v4 Ultra Low Input RNA kit. Two healthy male donors, one aged 18 to 30 and one aged 30 to 40 years, were included in the cohort. Blood was drawn at multiple timepoints before and after primary and secondary immunization, with bulk PBMC replicates and cell subsets isolated. To track T-cell clones before and after primary and booster YFV17D yellow fever vaccination, bulk TCR alpha and beta repertoires were sequenced longitudinally.

Beyond this particular receptor, the publication reports: The study included only a couple of donors, which limits how far the findings can be generalized. The secondary T-cell response was found to be weaker but faster than the primary response, with a peak reached on day 5 rather than on day 15. FACS-sorted repertoires could contain abundant contaminating clonotypes from the bulk population, so computational filtering was required. After the booster, most of the clones that had expanded following primary vaccination were detected again (about 95% of CD4 and around 88% of CD8), which suggests that memory was broadly maintained. A small share of clonotypes occurred in both CD4 and CD8 compartments, likely arising from convergent recombination.

TCR cDNA was synthesized by 5'RACE template switching, which introduced a universal primer site and unique molecular identifiers. Priming of cDNA synthesis was performed from both the TCR alpha and TCR beta constant segments. Libraries were amplified in two PCR steps, with sample barcodes and sequencing adapters added in the second step. Sequencing of libraries was done on Illumina HiSeq 2500 (2x100 bp) or NovaSeq (2x150 bp). On the authors' methods: MIGEC was used to demultiplex reads and collapse the reads into UMI consensus sequences, and MiXCR was used for V(D)J alignment. Using edgeR on replicate PBMC samples, clonotypes were called vaccine-responding if FDR was below 0.01 and the log2 fold change was above 5 up to day 15. Each bulk clonotype was labeled CD4 or CD8 based on which sequenced repertoire, CD4 or CD8, contained the clonotype at higher abundance. In-frame beta chains were kept once TCRdb had trimmed the public reads at Q25 with fastp and called clones with MiXCR. Identical CDR3 protein sequences are pooled into one entry, listed with their most common genes and DNA. It is TCRdb's table, rather than the study itself, that gives the V and J calls and clone size. Recorded for this sample are about 150,000 distinct CDR3 sequences; less than 8.5% of them occurred a single time. The ten largest make up about 0.61% of the sample.

From its cysteine to its phenylalanine, the CDR3 spans 15 amino acids. Only the CDR3 DNA stays, 45 bases, in frame from base 1. The trim is 6 bases for V and 1 base for J, with a gap of 15 bases between the germline ends. CDR1 and CDR2 were assigned from the germline V gene as SGHRS and YFSETQ. This specimen's treatment or condition label, per the study, means: live attenuated yellow fever vaccine strain. A standard Ficoll-Paque protocol was used to isolate PBMCs from peripheral blood. Dynabeads CD4 and CD8 positive selection kits were used to isolate the CD4 and CD8 T-cell fractions. RNA was extracted with TriZol from bulk PBMCs, CD4 and CD8 fractions, and dextramer-positive and dextramer-negative fractions. There are many counts of this clonotype. Its target antigen remains unknown. Per-nucleotide qualities are absent, and no much larger clonotype sits a single base away.

This specimen consisted of CD4+ T cells sorted from PBMCs, obtained 10 days after the yellow fever booster vaccination. This TCR derives from a man aged 25-45 years who received the YFV17D yellow fever vaccine. The chain links TRBV5-1 with TRBJ2-3; the D gene is perhaps TRBD1, on 6 matching bases. The nucleotides read TGCGCCAGCATCCAACAGGGTGCTGGCACAGATACGCAGTATTTT. The encoded protein is CASIQQGAGTDTQYF.